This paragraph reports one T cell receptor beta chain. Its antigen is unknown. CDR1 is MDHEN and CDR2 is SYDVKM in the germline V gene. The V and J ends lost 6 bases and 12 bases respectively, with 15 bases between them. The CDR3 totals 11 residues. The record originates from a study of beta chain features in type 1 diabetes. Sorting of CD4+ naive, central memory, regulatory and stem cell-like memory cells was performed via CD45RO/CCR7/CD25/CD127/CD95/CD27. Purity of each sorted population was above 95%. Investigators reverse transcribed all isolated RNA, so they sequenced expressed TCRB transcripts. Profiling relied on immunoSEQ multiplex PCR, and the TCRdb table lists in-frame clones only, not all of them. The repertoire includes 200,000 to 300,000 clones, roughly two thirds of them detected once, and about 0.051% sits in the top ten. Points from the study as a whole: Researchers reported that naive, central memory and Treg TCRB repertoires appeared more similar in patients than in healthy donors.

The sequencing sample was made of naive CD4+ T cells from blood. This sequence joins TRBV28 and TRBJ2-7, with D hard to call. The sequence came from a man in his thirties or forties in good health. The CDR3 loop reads CASRSKGAWYF. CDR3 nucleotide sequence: TGTGCCAGCAGGAGTAAGGGCGCATGGTACTTC. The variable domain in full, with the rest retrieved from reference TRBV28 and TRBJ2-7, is DVKVTQSSRYLVKRTGEKVFLECVQDMDHENMFWYRQDPGLGLRLIYFSYDVKMKEKGDIPEGYSVSREKKERFSLILESASTNQTSMYLCASRSKGAWYFGPGTRLTVT.